Given below is one T cell receptor (beta chain) in context. This sample is part of a study of radiation and T cells in renal cell carcinoma. Germline CDR1 and CDR2: MGHRA and YSYEKL. V was cut by 2 bases and J by 3 bases, with 14 bases left in between. CDR3 length: 15 amino acids. Time point here: blood 4 weeks post-SBRT, at nephrectomy. Noted treatment: 15 Gy SBRT to primary tumor, nephrectomy 4 weeks later. Nephrectomy followed 15 Gy stereotactic body radiation by 4 weeks. The method was immunoSEQ multiplex PCR; TCRdb's version includes in-frame clones alone and lacks a portion of them. The table lists approximately 150,000 clones, about 88% of them singletons, with 17% in the top ten.

The sample in question was blood, obtained from a patient whose treatment included radiotherapy and nephrectomy. The sequence was obtained from a woman aged 50 to 60 with renal cell carcinoma. The rearrangement joins TRBV4-1 to TRBJ2-7, with D unclear. CDR3 sequence (DNA): TGCGCCAGCAGCCAACCTACGCAGGATGTCTACGAGCAGTACTTC. It is translated as CASSQPTQDVYEQYF.